This TCR beta chain is from a study of human T cells and chemical hapten exposure. Broader study findings: Counts of expanded TCRs (at PT1) showed a positive correlation with patch test score.

Time point described: pre-sensitization, week 0. Treatment here: therapeutic diphenylcyclopropenone sensitization with weekly scalp DPC. Individual cDNA molecules (in the library) carried attached unique molecular identifiers. TCRdb called the RACE reads again in MiXCR, with one record for every CDR3 protein. The sample includes about 110,000 distinct CDR3 sequences, roughly an eighth seen only once; the top ten take 1.5% to 2%. On this clonotype: The antigen is unknown.

The specimen comprised whole blood, sampled in connection with sensitization to the hapten diphenylcyclopropenone (DPC). The sequence was obtained from a woman in her 50s with alopecia areata. Some clones in this sample may be carry-over from other donors' samples.

CDR3 DNA: TGTGCCAGCAGCCAAGCTCGGGGTGGGAGAGCTTTCTTT. This translates into CASSQARGGRAFF. The chain has TRBV3-1 and TRBJ1-1; D is undetermined. Trimming left V 1 base short and J 10 bases short, with 13 bases between. CDR1 LGHDT and CDR2 YNNKEL come from the germline V gene (reference sequence). The CDR3 is made up of 13 amino acids.